Each of the 28 T cell receptor beta chains below was sequenced from the same sample in a study of siplizumab effects on memory and regulatory T cells. The data were produced by immunoSEQ multiplex PCR, yet TCRdb's version contains in-frame clones alone and is incomplete. This sample has some 100,000 clones, with approximately 94% found just once. Source material: CD8+ T cells sorted from blood. The receptors were gathered from a human donor in good health.

The V gene is TRBV7-6, the J gene TRBJ1-4; no firm D call. The CDR3 has 14 amino acids. Germline CDR1 SGHVS, CDR2 FNYEAQ. Trimming removed 0 bases at V and 8 bases at J, with 10 bases between. The CDR3, as DNA: TGTGCCAGCAGCTTAGCAGGGTCCCGGGAAAAACTGTTTTTT. Encoded protein: CASSLAGSREKLFF.

This clone came up once. This chain connects TRBV27 to TRBJ2-7; no reliable D call. From germline, CDR1 is MNHEY and CDR2 SMNVEV (reference sequence). Between the trimmed V and J ends, which lost 7 bases and 0 bases, there was a span of 13 bases. The CDR3 is 14 residues long. CDR3 bases: TGTGCCAGCATCGACGCAGGTGGCTCCTACGAGCAGTACTTC. Translating gives CASIDAGGSYEQYF.

The gene calls are TRBV19 and TRBJ1-1; D unclear. The V and J ends lost 6 bases and 8 bases respectively, with 16 bases between them. The CDR3 runs 13 residues. From germline, CDR1 is LNHDA and CDR2 SQIVND (reference sequence). CDR3 bases: TGTGCCAGTAGGCCCGGTGGAGATAGAGAAGCTTTCTTT. Translating gives CASRPGGDREAFF.

The chain has TRBV30 and TRBJ1-1; D remains unclear. The CDR3 totals 15 residues. V was shortened by 4 bases and J by 3 bases, with 18 bases between the two germline ends. From germline, CDR1 is GTSNPN and CDR2 SVGIG (reference sequence). Written as DNA, the CDR3 is TGTGCCTGGACTCTCATTCCGGAGGTGTACACTGAAGCTTTCTTT. It is translated as CAWTLIPEVYTEAFF.

The chain recombines TRBV7-2 with TRBJ2-7; D not certain. The CDR3 covers 15 residues. Germline values: CDR1 SGHTA, CDR2 FQGNSA. V lost 1 base, J lost 6 bases, and 16 bases lay in between. CDR3 in DNA: TGTGCCAGCAGCTTAGTGTATCCTAAGACGCTCGAGCAGTACTTC. This encodes CASSLVYPKTLEQYF. Combining the CDR3 with reference TRBV7-2 and TRBJ2-7 gives the whole variable domain GAGVSQSPSNKVTEKGKDVELRCDPISGHTALYWYRQSLGQGLEFLIYFQGNSAPDKSGLPSDRFSAERTGGSVSTLTIQRTQQEDSAVYLCASSLVYPKTLEQYFGPGTRLTVT.

The V gene is TRBV5-5, the J gene TRBJ2-7, with D hard to call. The CDR3 covers 14 residues. Germline CDR1 is SGHKS and CDR2 is YYEKEE (reference sequence). V lost 2 bases to trimming and J lost 2 bases, with 11 bases between them. CDR3 DNA: TGTGCCAGCAGCTTTTTTTCCGGGCCCTACGAGCAGTACTTC. Its protein product is CASSFFSGPYEQYF.

The J gene is TRBJ1-1, the V gene TRBV13; D uncertain. CDR1 and CDR2 from the germline V gene are PRHDT and FYEKMQ (reference sequence). This CDR3 region has 14 residues. V lost 0 bases, J lost 1 base, and 6 bases lay in between. The DNA for the CDR3 is TGTGCCAGCAGCTTAGGCCTGGGGAACACTGAAGCTTTCTTT. It codes for CASSLGLGNTEAFF.

V usage is TRBV5-4 and J usage is TRBJ1-5; D remains ambiguous. Germline CDR1 and CDR2: SGHNT and YYREEE (reference sequence). This CDR3 comprises 15 residues. The V end was cut by 1 base, the J end by 5 bases, with 13 bases between. In DNA form, the CDR3 reads TGTGCCAGCAGCTTGTGGGGTAGGGTGGATCAGCCCCAGCATTTT. As protein: CASSLWGRVDQPQHF.

This chain connects TRBV10-3 to TRBJ2-7; the match to TRBD1 covers 8 bases. The V segment lost 2 bases and the J segment 3 bases; nucleotides outside the gene matches: 3. The germline V gene has CDR1 ENHRY and CDR2 SYGVKD. The CDR3 has 14 residues. This CDR3 reads CAISEPTGDYEQYF. DNA of the CDR3: TGTGCCATCAGTGAGCCGACAGGGGACTACGAGCAGTACTTC.

The V gene is TRBV2, the J gene TRBJ2-7, with 11 bases matching TRBD2. The CDR3 is made up of 15 amino acids. Unmatched junction bases numbered 8, after V lost 6 bases and J lost 4 bases. Germline CDR1 and CDR2: SNHLY and FYNNEI. CDR3 in DNA: TGTGCCAGCAGCCTAACCGGGACTAGCGGTTACGAGCAGTACTTC. Translated: CASSLTGTSGYEQYF. The whole variable domain, filled in from reference TRBV2 and TRBJ2-7, reads EPEVTQTPSHQVTQMGQEVILRCVPISNHLYFYWYRQILGQKVEFLVSFYNNEISEKSEIFDDQFSVERPDGSNFTLKIRSTKLEDSAMYFCASSLTGTSGYEQYFGPGTRLTVT.

This chain connects TRBV19 to TRBJ2-1, with 10 bases lining up with TRBD2. Germline trimming cut 1 base from V and 8 bases from J; bases unmatched to any gene: 8. This CDR3 contains 16 residues. The V gene's germline CDR1 is LNHDA and CDR2 SQIVND (reference sequence). Here the CDR3 DNA reads TGTGCCAGTAGTATAGGGAGCGGGAGGGCCAGGGATGAGCAGTTCTTC. It translates to CASSIGSGRARDEQFF.

This chain connects TRBV7-6 to TRBJ2-1, with 8 nucleotides matching TRBD1. Trimming cost V 4 bases and J 5 bases; bases outside gene matches: 4. Per germline, CDR1 SGHVS and CDR2 FNYEAQ. The CDR3 totals 14 residues. Written as DNA, the CDR3 is TGTGCCAGCAGCTCTCAGGGGGCTGACAATGAGCAGTTCTTC. This gives the protein CASSSQGADNEQFF.

The chain carries TRBV9 and TRBJ2-7; D uncertain. Germline V gives CDR1 SGDLS, CDR2 YYNGEE. The V gene lost 0 bases and the J gene lost 6 bases, with 10 bases spanning the gap. CDR3 length equals 13 residues. The CDR3 loop is CASSVDAVGEQYF. The CDR3 region has the DNA TGTGCCAGCAGCGTAGATGCGGTCGGCGAGCAGTACTTC. Full variable domain (remainder filled in from reference TRBV9 and TRBJ2-7): DSGVTQTPKHLITATGQRVTLRCSPRSGDLSVYWYQQSLDQGLQFLIQYYNGEERAKGNILERFSAQQFPDLHSELNLSSLELGDSALYFCASSVDAVGEQYFGPGTRLTVT.

The J gene is TRBJ2-3, the V gene TRBV6-5; D may be TRBD1 or TRBD2 (5 bases each). CDR3 size: 15 residues. In germline, CDR1 is MNHEY, CDR2 SVGAGI. Trimming stripped 2 bases from V and 2 bases from J, with 11 bases between. As DNA, the CDR3 is TGTGCCAGCAGTTACGGGGCGGGTTACACAGATACGCAGTATTTT. Translating it yields CASSYGAGYTDTQYF.

J is TRBJ2-7 and V is TRBV27; 7 nucleotides agree with TRBD1. The V gene's germline CDR1 is MNHEY and CDR2 SMNVEV (reference sequence). This CDR3 has 14 amino acids. J gave up 5 bases and V 6 bases, and 10 bases lay outside the gene matches. CDR3 protein: CASSPGPGGHEQYF. CDR3 in DNA: TGTGCCAGCAGCCCCGGACCAGGGGGTCACGAGCAGTACTTC.

This chain connects TRBV4-1 to TRBJ2-7; D is perhaps TRBD1 or TRBD2 (5 bases each). The germline CDR1 and CDR2 sequences are MGHRA and YSYEKL. The CDR3 covers 13 residues. Trimming pared 3 bases from V and 5 bases from J, leaving 11 bases between. The CDR3 DNA is TGCGCCAGCAGCCATACCGGGGCAAACGAGCAGTACTTC. Residues: CASSHTGANEQYF.

The chain is built from TRBV4-1 and TRBJ1-1; perhaps TRBD1 as D (5 bases). V gave up 3 bases and J gave up 8 bases, with 16 bases separating them. The CDR3 has 14 amino acids. CDR1 is MGHRA, CDR2 YSYEKL, per germline. The CDR3 loop reads CASSHGTRFEEAFF. CDR3 in DNA: TGCGCCAGCAGCCACGGGACCCGGTTCGAGGAAGCTTTCTTT.

The table lists this clone with a count of one. This sequence joins TRBV27 and TRBJ2-7; the match to TRBD2 covers 7 bases. V trimming: 1 base; J trimming: 1 base; junction bases outside the gene matches: 10. The CDR3 loop spans 17 amino acids. Germline V CDR1 and CDR2: MNHEY, SMNVEV (reference sequence). CDR3 in DNA: TGTGCCAGCAGTTTATTCGTCGGGGGGTCAGCGTCCTACGAGCAGTACTTC. It translates to CASSLFVGGSASYEQYF.

The rearrangement joins TRBV25-1 to TRBJ2-1; D gene unclear. Germline-derived CDR1 and CDR2 are MGHDK and SYGVNS. Trimming pared 7 bases from V and 3 bases from J, leaving 16 bases between. The CDR3 covers 15 residues. The CDR3 coding sequence is TGTGCCAGCACGCTTGGAGCCTCCCTCTACAATGAGCAGTTCTTC. The encoded protein is CASTLGASLYNEQFF.

The V gene is TRBV6-5, the J gene TRBJ2-5; 12 bases are a match to TRBD2. The CDR3 loop spans 16 amino acids. V shed 2 bases and J 5 bases; nucleotides not matched to a gene: 6. Germline-derived CDR1 and CDR2 are MNHEY and SVGAGI. For the CDR3, the DNA is TGTGCCAGCAGTTACCCGACTAGCGGGGGCGGGGAGACCCAGTACTTC. Translated, it gives CASSYPTSGGGETQYF.

The chain recombines TRBV30 with TRBJ1-3; D uncertain. With 1 base removed from V and 0 bases from J, the gap between germline ends came to 7 bases. The CDR3 totals 14 residues. Germline CDR1 and CDR2: GTSNPN and SVGIG (reference sequence). CDR3 region: CAWSARVSGNTIYF. As DNA, the CDR3 is TGTGCCTGGAGTGCAAGGGTCTCTGGAAACACCATATATTTT.

The chain carries TRBV6-6 and TRBJ2-3, with D tentatively TRBD1 (6 bases). Germline V lookup: CDR1 MNHNY, CDR2 SVGAGI (reference sequence). The CDR3 is 14 amino acids. Between the trimmed V and J ends, which lost 2 bases and 4 bases, there was a span of 10 bases. The CDR3 spells CASSYEQGSDTQYF. The CDR3 DNA is TGTGCCAGCAGTTACGAACAGGGTTCAGATACGCAGTATTTT.

The chain couples TRBV13 to TRBJ2-5, with 10 bases aligning to TRBD2. This CDR3 has 15 amino acids. J lost 2 bases, V lost 4 bases, and 4 bases had no gene match. The V gene's germline CDR1 is PRHDT and CDR2 FYEKMQ (reference sequence). CDR3 loop: CASSSGTSEQETQYF. CDR3 DNA: TGTGCCAGCAGCTCAGGGACTAGCGAGCAAGAGACCCAGTACTTC.

V is TRBV5-6 and J is TRBJ2-5; D is possibly TRBD2 (6 bases). The germline CDR1 and CDR2 sequences are SGHDT and YYEEEE. V lost 0 bases and J 5 bases, leaving 11 bases between the germline ends. The CDR3 is 14 amino acids. DNA of the CDR3: TGTGCCAGCAGCTTGGGGACGGGGGAGGAGACCCAGTACTTC. This codes for CASSLGTGEETQYF. The complete variable domain, with remaining parts taken from reference TRBV5-6 and TRBJ2-5, reads DAGVTQSPTHLIKTRGQQVTLRCSPKSGHDTVSWYQQALGQGPQFIFQYYEEEERQRGNFPDRFSGHQFPNYSSELNVNALLLGDSALYLCASSLGTGEETQYFGPGTRLLVL.

J is TRBJ1-3 and V is TRBV4-1; D uncertain. The CDR3 runs to 15 residues. The V and J ends lost 0 bases and 0 bases respectively, with 6 bases between them. The germline CDR1 and CDR2 sequences are MGHRA and YSYEKL. CDR3 DNA sequence: TGCGCCAGCAGCCAAGATTGGGGCTCTGGAAACACCATATATTTT. Residues: CASSQDWGSGNTIYF.

This clone was observed a handful of times. The V call is TRBV7-9, the J call TRBJ2-7, with TRBD1 as a possible D gene (7 bases). Trimming removed 0 bases from V and 5 bases from J, with 11 bases in between. Germline CDR1 and CDR2: SEHNR and FQNEAQ (reference sequence). The CDR3 covers 14 residues. The DNA of the CDR3 is TGTGCCAGCAGCTTAGCCAGGGGGGCGCACGAGCAGTACTTC. The encoded protein is CASSLARGAHEQYF. The full variable domain, its missing parts supplied by reference TRBV7-9 and TRBJ2-7, is DTGVSQNPRHKITKRGQNVTFRCDPISEHNRLYWYRQTLGQGPEFLTYFQNEAQLEKSRLLSDRFSAERPKGSFSTLEIQRTEQGDSAMYLCASSLARGAHEQYFGPGTRLTVT.

The chain is built from TRBV19 and TRBJ1-1, with D perhaps TRBD1 (5 bases). This CDR3 contains 15 residues. CDR1 and CDR2 from the germline V gene are LNHDA and SQIVND (reference sequence). Trimming removed 4 bases from V and 0 bases from J, with 12 bases in between. As DNA, the CDR3 is TGTGCCAGTAGTACGGGGGGGTCGCTGAACACTGAAGCTTTCTTT. The encoded protein is CASSTGGSLNTEAFF.

The genes are TRBV7-6 and TRBJ2-5; D is uncertain. This CDR3 contains 14 residues. The V end lost 2 bases, the J end lost 5 bases, and 12 bases lay between the germline ends. CDR1 is SGHVS, CDR2 FNYEAQ, per germline. This chain's CDR3 is CASSLTPEGETQYF. CDR3 bases: TGTGCCAGCAGCTTAACTCCTGAAGGGGAGACCCAGTACTTC.